One and the same sample provided the 18 T cell receptor beta chains below, sequenced in a study of cytomegalovirus exposure and HLA in healthy donors. The PCR was carried out with 60 Vbeta primers and 13 Jbeta primers. The repertoire was sequenced with immunoSEQ multiplex PCR; TCRdb's copy has only in-frame clones and lacks some. The sample consists of approximately 64,000 clones, around four fifths of them appearing once. Sequencing input: PBMCs. These receptors came from a male donor in good health and CMV-seropositive.

The CDR3 sequence: CASSSPGTGRETQYF. CDR3 nucleotide sequence: TGTGCCAGCAGCTCCCCCGGGACCGGGAGGGAGACCCAGTACTTC. The gene calls are TRBV7-2 and TRBJ2-5; 7 nucleotides match TRBD2. The V gene end was trimmed by 4 bases and the J gene end by 5 bases; junction bases not matched to a gene: 10. From germline, CDR1 is SGHTA and CDR2 FQGNSA. The CDR3 is 15 residues long.

V usage is TRBV7-2 and J usage is TRBJ2-7; 9 bases agree with TRBD1. This CDR3 region has 14 residues. V was pared by 7 bases and J by 6 bases, with 10 bases of the junction left unmatched. Germline assignment: CDR1 SGHTA and CDR2 FQGNSA. CDR3 nucleotide sequence: TGTGCCAGCACCCAATTGGACAGGGGCATCGAGCAGTACTTC. Its protein product is CASTQLDRGIEQYF.

The V and J genes are TRBV12-5 and TRBJ2-3, with a possible D match to TRBD1 (5 bases). The CDR3 spans 15 residues. V was pared by 1 base and J by 5 bases, with 13 bases between. CDR1 is LGHNT and CDR2 is FRNRAP in the germline V gene. The CDR3 protein is CASGLARQLEDTQYF. In nucleotides, the CDR3 is TGTGCTAGTGGTTTGGCCCGACAGTTGGAAGATACGCAGTATTTT. The full variable domain, its missing parts supplied by reference TRBV12-5 and TRBJ2-3, is DARVTQTPRHKVTEMGQEVTMRCQPILGHNTVFWYRQTMMQGLELLAYFRNRAPLDDSGMPKDRFSAEMPDATLATLKIQPSEPRDSAVYFCASGLARQLEDTQYFGPGTRLTVL.

The chain employs TRBV19 and TRBJ1-2; D call uncertain. V was clipped by 3 bases and J by 4 bases, with 9 bases between them. Germline V lookup: CDR1 LNHDA, CDR2 SQIVND (reference sequence). This CDR3 is built from 13 residues. DNA for the CDR3: TGTGCCAGTAGTATCGGCCGACTCTATGGCTACACCTTC. It codes for CASSIGRLYGYTF.

The rearrangement uses TRBV7-9 and TRBJ1-1; 8 nucleotides align to TRBD1. Per the germline V gene, CDR1 is SEHNR and CDR2 is FQNEAQ (reference sequence). V lost 4 bases and J lost 8; bases outside the gene matches: 21. The CDR3 is 18 residues long. In nucleotides, the CDR3 is TGTGCCAGCAGCTCCACCCCGGACAGGGCTAGAATCCCTGGGGAAGCTTTCTTT. It codes for CASSSTPDRARIPGEAFF.

The V call is TRBV7-9, the J call TRBJ2-2, with D possibly being TRBD2 (6 bases). The CDR3 runs to 15 residues. Germline V gives CDR1 SEHNR, CDR2 FQNEAQ (reference sequence). Trimming cost V 3 bases and J 0 bases, with 8 bases left between them. The CDR3 nucleotides read TGTGCCAGCAGCTTGGGGGGTCCGAACACCGGGGAGCTGTTTTTT. Protein sequence: CASSLGGPNTGELFF.

V usage is TRBV12-5 and J usage is TRBJ2-2, with TRBD1 as a possible D gene (5 bases). The CDR3 runs to 13 residues. Trimming removed 6 bases from V and 7 bases from J, with 12 bases in between. The germline V gene encodes CDR1 LGHNT and CDR2 FRNRAP. CDR3 sequence: CASGLRVVGELFF. In nucleotides, the CDR3 is TGTGCTAGTGGCCTCAGGGTTGTCGGGGAGCTGTTTTTT.

The chain carries TRBV28 and TRBJ2-3; no clear D. V was trimmed by 3 bases and J by 4 bases, leaving 14 bases between them. Germline CDR1 MDHEN, CDR2 SYDVKM. This CDR3 region has 15 residues. CDR3: CASSFSAGSPDTQYF. CDR3 nucleotide sequence: TGTGCCAGCAGTTTTTCGGCCGGGTCCCCAGATACGCAGTATTTT.

This rearrangement joins TRBV5-1 to TRBJ2-1; 8 bases are a match to TRBD1. The CDR3 sequence is 15 residues long. V was pared by 4 bases and J by 8 bases, with 11 bases of the junction left unmatched. CDR1 and CDR2 from the germline V gene are SGHRS and YFSETQ. CDR3 sequence: CASSTRQGIVDEQFF. The CDR3, as DNA: TGCGCCAGCAGCACCCGACAGGGGATCGTCGATGAGCAGTTCTTC.

The J gene is TRBJ1-6, the V gene TRBV2; no clear D. Germline-derived CDR1 and CDR2 are SNHLY and FYNNEI. CDR3 length: 17 residues. V lost 1 base, J lost 0 bases, and 10 bases lay in between. The CDR3 loop reads CASSEGQPISYNSPLHF. In DNA form, the CDR3 reads TGTGCCAGCAGTGAAGGACAACCGATCTCCTATAATTCACCCCTCCACTTT.

The genes are TRBV5-1 and TRBJ1-2; D is unresolved. Germline CDR1 reads SGHRS; CDR2 reads YFSETQ. Between the trimmed V and J ends, which lost 5 bases and 2 bases, there was a span of 10 bases. CDR3 length: 13 amino acids. The CDR3 sequence is CASRPQTNYGYTF. The CDR3, as DNA: TGCGCCAGCAGACCGCAGACAAACTATGGCTACACCTTC.

The rearrangement joins TRBV19 to TRBJ1-2; D remains unclear. The CDR3 extends over 13 amino acids. Trimming removed 4 bases from V and 11 bases from J, with 17 bases in between. Germline V gives CDR1 LNHDA, CDR2 SQIVND (reference sequence). The CDR3 region has the DNA TGTGCCAGTAGTACCGGCGGTTGGAGGTGGTACACCTTC. It encodes CASSTGGWRWYTF.

The V gene is TRBV7-2, the J gene TRBJ2-5; D unresolved. Germline-derived CDR1 and CDR2 are SGHTA and FQGNSA. V dropped 5 bases and J dropped 7 bases, with 20 bases sitting between them. CDR3 length equals 15 residues. CDR3 nucleotides: TGTGCCAGCAGCCCGACATGGGCGCTGTTAGGGACCCAGTACTTC. Translating gives CASSPTWALLGTQYF. Full variable domain (remainder filled in from reference TRBV7-2 and TRBJ2-5): GAGVSQSPSNKVTEKGKDVELRCDPISGHTALYWYRQSLGQGLEFLIYFQGNSAPDKSGLPSDRFSAERTGGSVSTLTIQRTQQEDSAVYLCASSPTWALLGTQYFGPGTRLLVL.

The chain is built from TRBV10-3 and TRBJ2-3; 7 bases are a match to TRBD1. CDR3 length: 13 residues. CDR1 and CDR2 from the germline V gene are ENHRY and SYGVKD. Unmatched junction bases numbered 9, after V lost 11 bases and J lost 4 bases. In DNA, the CDR3 is TGTGCCGCCCACAGGGGATTTGCAGATACGCAGTATTTT. Its protein product is CAAHRGFADTQYF.

The J gene is TRBJ1-2, the V gene TRBV5-6, with TRBD1 matching 8 bases. The J segment lost 3 bases and the V segment lost 8 bases, leaving 9 bases of the junction unmatched. CDR1 SGHDT and CDR2 YYEEEE come from the germline V gene. The CDR3 is 14 amino acids. Here the CDR3 DNA reads TGTGCCAGTAAAGGCAGGGGGCTCGACTATGGCTACACCTTC. Protein sequence: CASKGRGLDYGYTF.

The V gene is TRBV5-6, the J gene TRBJ2-7; D possibly corresponds to TRBD1 (5 bases). This CDR3 is built from 15 residues. Trimming took off 0 bases at V and 0 bases at J, with 10 bases between the two ends. Germline assignment: CDR1 SGHDT and CDR2 YYEEEE. The CDR3, as DNA: TGTGCCAGCAGCTTGGTAGTGGGGCACTCCTACGAGCAGTACTTC. Protein: CASSLVVGHSYEQYF.

The chain combines TRBV28 with TRBJ1-5, with no clear D. V lost 5 bases and J 5 bases, leaving 13 bases between the germline ends. The germline CDR1 and CDR2 sequences are MDHEN and SYDVKM. This CDR3 comprises 14 residues. The chain's CDR3 is CASSPSGGHQPQHF. CDR3 nucleotide sequence: TGTGCCAGCAGTCCATCAGGAGGACATCAGCCCCAGCATTTT.

The gene calls are TRBV5-6 and TRBJ1-4; TRBD1 is a possible D gene (6 bases). Germline lookup yields CDR1 SGHDT and CDR2 YYEEEE. V was shortened by 2 bases and J by 0 bases, with 14 bases between the two germline ends. This CDR3 spans 17 amino acids. The CDR3 spells CASSLLDRDPTNEKLFF. As DNA, the CDR3 is TGTGCCAGCAGCTTATTGGACAGAGACCCAACTAATGAAAAACTGTTTTTT.